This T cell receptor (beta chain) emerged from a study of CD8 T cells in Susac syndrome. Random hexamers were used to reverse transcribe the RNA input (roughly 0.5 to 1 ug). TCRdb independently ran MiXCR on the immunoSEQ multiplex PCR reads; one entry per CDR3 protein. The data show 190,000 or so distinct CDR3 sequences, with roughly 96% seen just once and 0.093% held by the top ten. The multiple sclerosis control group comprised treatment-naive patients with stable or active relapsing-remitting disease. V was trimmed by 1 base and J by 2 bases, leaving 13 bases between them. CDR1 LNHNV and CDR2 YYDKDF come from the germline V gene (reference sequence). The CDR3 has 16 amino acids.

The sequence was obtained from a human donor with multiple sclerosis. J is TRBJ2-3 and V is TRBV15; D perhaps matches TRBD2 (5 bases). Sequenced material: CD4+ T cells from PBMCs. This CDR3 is CATSRGAGTATDTQYF. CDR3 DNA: TGTGCCACCAGCAGAGGGGCGGGCACGGCCACAGATACGCAGTATTTT. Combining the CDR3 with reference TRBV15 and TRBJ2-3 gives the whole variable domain DAMVIQNPRYQVTQFGKPVTLSCSQTLNHNVMYWYQQKSSQAPKLLFHYYDKDFNNEADTPDNFQSRRPNTSFCFLDIRSPGLGDTAMYLCATSRGAGTATDTQYFGPGTRLTVL.